The 30 T cell receptor beta chains listed next were all sequenced from one sample in a study of T cells in Graves' hyperthyroidism and ophthalmopathy. TCR beta CDR3 region amplification was performed from RNA transcripts. The TCR CDR3 was amplified in a first-round RT-PCR using the HTBI primer set. TCRdb independently ran MiXCR on the multiplex PCR reads; one entry per CDR3 protein. The sample holds more than 350,000 distinct CDR3 sequences; about 15% are singletons and the top ten take roughly 19%. Sequencing was done on a sample of blood. All receptors derive from a woman in her fifties or sixties with Graves' ophthalmopathy.

This clonotype was counted many times. The chain employs TRBV12-3 or TRBV12-4 and TRBJ2-5, with D perhaps matching TRBD1 or TRBD2 (5 bases each). The CDR3 totals 13 residues. Trimming removed 6 bases at V and 1 base at J, with 9 bases between. The CDR3 loop is CASSRDRQETQYF. CDR3 DNA: TGTGCCAGCAGCCGGGACCGCCAAGAGACCCAGTACTTC.

This clonotype was detected ten times or more. CDR3 loop: CASTADRADGYTF. The CDR3, as DNA: TGTGCCAGCACTGCGGACAGGGCTGATGGCTACACCTTC. The V and J genes are TRBV2 and TRBJ1-2, with 8 bases lining up with TRBD1. CDR1 and CDR2 from the germline V gene are SNHLY and FYNNEI. Trimming took 7 bases from V and 6 from J; bases not matched to a gene: 7. The CDR3 totals 13 residues.

In the case of this clonotype: This may arise from a read error, as a much more abundant clone is one base away. In DNA, the CDR3 is TGTGCCGGTAGTATACTCGGACTAGCGGGGAATGAGCAGTTCTTC. It codes for CAGSILGLAGNEQFF. V gene TRBV19 combines with J gene TRBJ2-1, with 12 bases that match TRBD2. The germline V gene has CDR1 LNHDA and CDR2 SQIVND (reference sequence). This CDR3 has 15 amino acids.

This clonotype was recorded many times. The chain uses TRBV5-1 and TRBJ2-7; D ambiguous. V was clipped by 7 bases and J by 6 bases, with 11 bases between them. CDR1 and CDR2 (germline): SGHRS, YFSETQ. This CDR3 spans 11 amino acids. This CDR3 reads CASSNPSEQYF. The CDR3 coding sequence is TGCGCCAGCTCAAACCCAAGCGAGCAGTACTTC.

This clonotype appeared many times. The chain joins TRBV7-9 to TRBJ2-3, with 8 bases that match TRBD2. In germline, CDR1 is SEHNR, CDR2 FQNEAQ (reference sequence). Losses at the gene ends were 3 bases for V and 4 bases for J; bases not matched to a gene: 15. The CDR3 is made up of 18 amino acids. The CDR3 protein is CASSLWTSSRASADTQYF. In DNA form, the CDR3 reads TGTGCCAGCAGCTTGTGGACTAGCAGCAGGGCTAGCGCAGATACGCAGTATTTT.

Concerning this clonotype itself: This may stem from a read error, because a much larger clone lies one nucleotide away. The chain is built from TRBV7-9 and TRBJ1-1; 7 nucleotides agree with TRBD1. This CDR3 region has 12 residues. The V gene's germline CDR1 is SEHNR and CDR2 FQNEAQ (reference sequence). In nucleotides, the CDR3 is TGTGCCATCAGCTTAGAGACAGGGGAAGCTTTCTTT. As protein: CAISLETGEAFF. Using reference TRBV7-9 and TRBJ1-1 for the parts outside the CDR3, the full variable domain is DTGVSQNPRHKITKRGQNVTFRCDPISEHNRLYWYRQTLGQGPEFLTYFQNEAQLEKSRLLSDRFSAERPKGSFSTLEIQRTEQGDSAMYLCAISLETGEAFFGQGTRLTVV.

This clonotype showed up many times. This chain uses TRBV28 with TRBJ2-1; 12 bases are shared with TRBD2. This CDR3 is 13 amino acids long. Germline V gene data show CDR1 as MDHEN and CDR2 as SYDVKM. V trimming: 10 bases; J trimming: 8 bases; junction bases outside the gene matches: 6. The CDR3 is CATLAGGIDEQFF. In DNA form, the CDR3 reads TGTGCCACACTAGCGGGAGGTATCGATGAGCAGTTCTTC.

The sample holds many counts of this clonotype. The V call is TRBV29-1, the J call TRBJ2-1; 7 nucleotides line up with TRBD1. V trimming: 2 bases; J trimming: 7 bases; junction bases outside the gene matches: 8. The CDR3 length is 14 residues. Germline values: CDR1 SQVTM, CDR2 ANQGSEA. The CDR3 sequence is CSVEKGAGMNEQFF. The CDR3 DNA reads TGCAGCGTTGAAAAGGGGGCAGGAATGAATGAGCAGTTCTTC.

CDR3 sequence (DNA): TGTGCCAGTAGTATCTGGCAGGGTACCTACAATGAGCAGTTCTTC. Translating gives CASSIWQGTYNEQFF. V and J are TRBV19 and TRBJ2-1; possibly TRBD1 for D (5 bases). The length of the CDR3 is 15 residues. Germline V gene data show CDR1 as LNHDA and CDR2 as SQIVND (reference sequence). The germline V and J ends were trimmed by 3 bases and 2 bases, with 11 bases remaining between them.

V usage is TRBV20-1 and J usage is TRBJ2-7; D is uncertain. V was pared by 3 bases and J by 6 bases, with 15 bases between. Germline CDR1 reads DFQATT; CDR2 reads SNEGSKA (reference sequence). There are 13 residues in the CDR3. CDR3 sequence (DNA): TGCAGTGCTAGCTACGGAGCCTTGGTCGAGCAGTACTTC. Encoded protein: CSASYGALVEQYF.

In this sample, this clonotype turned up many times. The chain uses TRBV28 and TRBJ2-7; 14 bases are shared with TRBD2. Germline CDR1 reads MDHEN; CDR2 reads SYDVKM. There are 18 residues in the CDR3. After removal of 6 bases from V and 0 bases from J, the junction contained 10 bases not matched to a gene. CDR3 DNA: TGTGCCAGCAGCCCCCTGGGACTAGCGGGAGACCGCTCCTACGAGCAGTACTTC. This gives the protein CASSPLGLAGDRSYEQYF.

The V gene is TRBV5-1, the J gene TRBJ2-6; no clear D. The CDR3 spans 15 residues. Per the germline V gene, CDR1 is SGHRS and CDR2 is YFSETQ. V lost 0 bases and J lost 2, with 6 bases in between. CDR3 bases: TGCGCCAGCAGCTTGGACCGGGCTGGGGCCAACGTCCTGACTTTC. Translation: CASSLDRAGANVLTF.

This clonotype was counted at least ten times. This clone may be a read error of a much larger clone one base away. Here the CDR3 omits its conserved ending phenylalanine or tryptophan, so a read error is the likely source. The gene calls are TRBV11-2 and TRBJ2-3; 9 bases fit TRBD1. V lost 1 base to trimming and J lost 3 bases; unmatched junction nucleotides: 2. CDR3 length equals 15 residues. Germline loops: CDR1 SGHAT, CDR2 FQNNGV. The CDR3 DNA reads TGTGCCAGCAGCTTAGGGGGACAGGGAACAGATACGCAGTATTCT. Its translation is CASSLGGQGTDTQYS.

This clonotype has at least ten counts. The rearrangement links TRBV2 to TRBJ2-1; 13 bases are shared with TRBD2. The CDR3 spans 17 residues. With 1 base clipped from V and 10 bases from J, the junction kept 10 bases outside the gene matches. Germline loops: CDR1 SNHLY, CDR2 FYNNEI. The chain's CDR3 is CASSEDGTSGKVWEQFF. In nucleotides, the CDR3 is TGTGCCAGCAGTGAAGACGGGACTAGCGGGAAAGTTTGGGAGCAGTTCTTC. The full variable domain, its missing parts supplied by reference TRBV2 and TRBJ2-1, is EPEVTQTPSHQVTQMGQEVILRCVPISNHLYFYWYRQILGQKVEFLVSFYNNEISEKSEIFDDQFSVERPDGSNFTLKIRSTKLEDSAMYFCASSEDGTSGKVWEQFFGPGTRLTVL.

This clonotype was recorded at least ten times. This sequence joins TRBV5-1 and TRBJ1-1; 7 bases are a match to TRBD1. The germline CDR1 and CDR2 sequences are SGHRS and YFSETQ. This CDR3 region has 13 residues. J was trimmed by 8 bases and V by 5 bases; bases with no gene match: 9. This CDR3 reads CASSFPGRGEAFF. As DNA, the CDR3 is TGCGCCAGCAGTTTCCCTGGCAGGGGGGAAGCTTTCTTT.

Ten or more counts support this clonotype. This chain joins TRBV14 and TRBJ2-7; no firm D call. V lost 6 bases and J 3 bases, leaving 12 bases between the germline ends. The CDR3 has 13 residues. Germline CDR1 is SGHDN and CDR2 is FVKESK. The CDR3 region is CASSARSFYEQYF. DNA for the CDR3: TGTGCCAGCAGTGCGAGGAGCTTCTACGAGCAGTACTTC. The complete variable domain, with remaining parts taken from reference TRBV14 and TRBJ2-7, reads EAGVTQFPSHSVIEKGQTVTLRCDPISGHDNLYWYRRVMGKEIKFLLHFVKESKQDESGMPNNRFLAERTGGTYSTLKVQPAELEDSGVYFCASSARSFYEQYFGPGTRLTVT.

This clonotype showed up many times. The V gene is TRBV20-1, the J gene TRBJ2-5; D is possibly TRBD2 (6 bases). The CDR3 consists of 15 residues. The V gene's germline CDR1 is DFQATT and CDR2 SNEGSKA (reference sequence). The V end was cut by 6 bases, the J end by 2 bases, with 19 bases between. This CDR3 is CSASGQAHSQETQYF. CDR3 sequence (DNA): TGCAGTGCCAGCGGGCAGGCACATTCACAAGAGACCCAGTACTTC.

V gene TRBV27 combines with J gene TRBJ2-1; perhaps TRBD2 as D (5 bases). Germline V gene data show CDR1 as MNHEY and CDR2 as SMNVEV (reference sequence). Between the trimmed V and J ends, which lost 6 bases and 4 bases, there was a span of 16 bases. This CDR3 spans 15 amino acids. CDR3 loop: CASRRQDFYYNEQFF. The CDR3 DNA is TGTGCCAGCAGGAGGCAGGACTTCTATTACAATGAGCAGTTCTTC.

This clonotype was observed a handful of times. This chain uses TRBV20-1 with TRBJ2-3; 12 nucleotides align to TRBD2. With V trimmed by 3 bases and J by 0 bases, 7 bases remained unmatched. CDR3 length: 17 residues. The germline gives CDR1 DFQATT, CDR2 SNEGSKA (reference sequence). DNA of the CDR3: TGCAGTGCTAGTAAGGCGACTAGCGGGGGTAGCACAGATACGCAGTATTTT. Translating gives CSASKATSGGSTDTQYF.

Note on this clonotype: Since a much larger clone is just one base distant, this may be a read error. This sequence joins TRBV6-2 or TRBV6-3 and TRBJ2-3; the match to TRBD1 covers 7 bases. From germline, CDR1 is MNHEY and CDR2 SVGEGT. J was trimmed by 0 bases and V by 7 bases; bases with no gene match: 4. The CDR3 has 14 residues. CDR3 nucleotides: TGTGCCAGCAATGGGGGACAGAGCACAGATACGCAGTATTTT. This translates into CASNGGQSTDTQYF.

This clonotype was seen at least ten times. The chain has TRBV5-6 and TRBJ1-3; D remains unclear. The CDR3 extends over 17 amino acids. Trimming removed 4 bases from V and 0 bases from J, with 17 bases in between. CDR1 is SGHDT and CDR2 is YYEEEE in the germline V gene. The CDR3 here is CASSRLTRETSGNTIYF. The CDR3 bases are TGTGCCAGCAGCCGACTCACGCGGGAAACCTCTGGAAACACCATATATTTT.

This clonotype was counted a few times. This chain uses TRBV19 with TRBJ1-2; 10 nucleotides agree with TRBD1. CDR1 LNHDA and CDR2 SQIVND come from the germline V gene (reference sequence). The CDR3 runs 19 residues. The junction had 15 bases not matched to a gene; V was cut back by 5 bases and J by 0 bases. CDR3 sequence (DNA): TGTGCCAGTAGTTTACTCCCGGGACAGGGGACCTTAGCTAACTATGGCTACACCTTC. This codes for CASSLLPGQGTLANYGYTF.

This clonotype was detected only a few times. The chain carries TRBV5-4 and TRBJ2-2; 8 positions match TRBD1. Germline CDR1 reads SGHNT; CDR2 reads YYREEE (reference sequence). The ends lost 1 base at V and 5 bases at J; junction bases unmatched: 1. The CDR3 contains 14 residues. The CDR3 coding sequence is TGTGCCAGCAGCTTGAGGACAGGGACCGGGGAGCTGTTTTTT. Translated: CASSLRTGTGELFF.

The sample holds many counts of this clonotype. V usage is TRBV15 and J usage is TRBJ1-5; D may be TRBD1 (6 bases). V was pared by 3 bases and J by 6 bases, with 12 bases between. This CDR3 region has 14 residues. Germline loops: CDR1 LNHNV, CDR2 YYDKDF (reference sequence). The CDR3 sequence: CATSSDRWGQPQHF. The DNA for the CDR3 is TGTGCCACCAGCAGCGACAGGTGGGGTCAGCCCCAGCATTTT.

The chain joins TRBV12-3 or TRBV12-4 to TRBJ1-1; no definite D call. V was cut by 2 bases and J by 6 bases, with 10 bases left in between. The CDR3 contains 13 residues. As DNA, the CDR3 is TGTGCCAGCAGTTTACAACAGAAACCTGAAGCTTTCTTT. Its translation is CASSLQQKPEAFF.

This clonotype was picked up many times. The chain recombines TRBV6-4 with TRBJ2-2, with a tentative D call TRBD1 (6 bases). The V end was cut by 0 bases, the J end by 1 base, with 9 bases between. Germline loops: CDR1 MRHNA, CDR2 SNTAGT. This CDR3 has 16 residues. The CDR3 protein is CASSDSPGQNTGELFF. CDR3 coding DNA: TGTGCCAGCAGTGACTCGCCGGGACAGAACACCGGGGAGCTGTTTTTT.

This clonotype was counted a few times. The rearrangement uses TRBV12-5 and TRBJ2-1, with D possibly matching TRBD1 (6 bases). With 4 bases removed from V and 5 bases from J, the gap between germline ends came to 12 bases. Germline V gene sequence: CDR1 LGHNT, CDR2 FRNRAP. This CDR3 is built from 14 residues. The CDR3 DNA reads TGTGCTAGTGGTTCTGGGACAACCAACAATGAGCAGTTCTTC. Its translation: CASGSGTTNNEQFF.

V gene TRBV19 combines with J gene TRBJ1-2, with 10 bases matching TRBD1. V dropped 10 bases and J dropped 5; count of bases not matched to a gene: 13. Germline loops: CDR1 LNHDA, CDR2 SQIVND (reference sequence). The CDR3 contains 15 residues. The CDR3 sequence is CATRDRGKGGYGYTF. The CDR3 coding sequence is TGTGCCACCCGGGACAGGGGAAAGGGGGGATATGGCTACACCTTC.

Many counts were recorded for this clonotype. The chain recombines TRBV7-9 with TRBJ2-5; D uncertain. V shed 2 bases and J shed 1 base, with 5 bases lying between them. The germline gives CDR1 SEHNR, CDR2 FQNEAQ (reference sequence). The CDR3 spans 13 residues. The CDR3 reads CASSLSFQETQYF. The CDR3, as DNA: TGTGCCAGCAGCTTAAGCTTCCAAGAGACCCAGTACTTC.

This clonotype has only a few counts. The chain is built from TRBV27 and TRBJ1-5; TRBD1 might be the D (5 bases). V dropped 1 base and J dropped 2 bases, with 15 bases sitting between them. Germline V gives CDR1 MNHEY, CDR2 SMNVEV (reference sequence). The CDR3 covers 17 residues. CDR3 amino acids: CASSLFASGGGNQPQHF. Here the CDR3 DNA reads TGTGCCAGCAGTTTATTTGCAAGCGGGGGGGGCAATCAGCCCCAGCATTTT.